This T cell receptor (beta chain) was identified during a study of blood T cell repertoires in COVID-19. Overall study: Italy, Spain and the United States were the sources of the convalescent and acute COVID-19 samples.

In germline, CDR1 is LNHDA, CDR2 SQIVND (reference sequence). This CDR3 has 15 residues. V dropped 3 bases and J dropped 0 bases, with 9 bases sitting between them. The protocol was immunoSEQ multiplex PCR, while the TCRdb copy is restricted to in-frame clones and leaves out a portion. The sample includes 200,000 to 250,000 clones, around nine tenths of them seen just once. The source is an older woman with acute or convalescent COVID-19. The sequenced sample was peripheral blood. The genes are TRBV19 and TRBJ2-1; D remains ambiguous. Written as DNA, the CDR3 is TGTGCCAGTAGTATGAAAAGGAGCTCCTACAATGAGCAGTTCTTC. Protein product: CASSMKRSSYNEQFF.